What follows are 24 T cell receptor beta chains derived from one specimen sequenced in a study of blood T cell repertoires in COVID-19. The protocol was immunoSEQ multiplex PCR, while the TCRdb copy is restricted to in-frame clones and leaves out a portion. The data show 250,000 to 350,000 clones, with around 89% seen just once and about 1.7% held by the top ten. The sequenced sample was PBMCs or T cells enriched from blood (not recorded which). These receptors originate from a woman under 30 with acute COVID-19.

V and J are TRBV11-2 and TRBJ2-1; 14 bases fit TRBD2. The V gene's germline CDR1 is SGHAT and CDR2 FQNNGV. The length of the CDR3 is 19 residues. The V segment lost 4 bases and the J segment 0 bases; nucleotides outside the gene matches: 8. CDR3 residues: CASSSGTSGRGYSYNEQFF. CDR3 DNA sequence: TGTGCCAGCAGCTCAGGGACTAGCGGGAGAGGCTACTCCTACAATGAGCAGTTCTTC.

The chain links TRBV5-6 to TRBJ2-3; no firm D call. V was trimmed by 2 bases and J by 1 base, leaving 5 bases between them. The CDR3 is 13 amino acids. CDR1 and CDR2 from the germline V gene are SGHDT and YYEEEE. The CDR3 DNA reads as TGTGCCAGCAGCTTCCCAGGCACAGATACGCAGTATTTT. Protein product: CASSFPGTDTQYF.

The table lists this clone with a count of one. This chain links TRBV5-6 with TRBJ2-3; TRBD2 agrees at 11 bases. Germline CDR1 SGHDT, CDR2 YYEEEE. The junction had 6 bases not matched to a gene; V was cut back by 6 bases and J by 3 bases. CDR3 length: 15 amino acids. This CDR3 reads CASTISGRVTDTQYF. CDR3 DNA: TGTGCCAGCACAATTAGCGGGAGGGTTACAGATACGCAGTATTTT. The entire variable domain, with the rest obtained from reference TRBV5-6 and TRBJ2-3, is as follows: DAGVTQSPTHLIKTRGQQVTLRCSPKSGHDTVSWYQQALGQGPQFIFQYYEEEERQRGNFPDRFSGHQFPNYSSELNVNALLLGDSALYLCASTISGRVTDTQYFGPGTRLTVL.

The CDR3 region has the DNA TGTGCCAGCAGCTTGGAAAGGACAGGGCTTTTGGCTTTCTTT. This codes for CASSLERTGLLAFF. This chain connects TRBV5-5 to TRBJ1-1, with 8 bases lining up with TRBD1. The V gene end was trimmed by 0 bases and the J gene end by 11 bases; junction bases not matched to a gene: 9. Looked up from germline, CDR1 is SGHKS and CDR2 is YYEKEE (reference sequence). CDR3 length: 14 residues.

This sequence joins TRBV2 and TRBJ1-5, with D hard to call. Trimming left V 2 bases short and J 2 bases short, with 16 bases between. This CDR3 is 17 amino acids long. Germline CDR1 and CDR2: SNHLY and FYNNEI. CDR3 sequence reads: CASSESGSSYGNQPQHF. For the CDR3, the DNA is TGTGCCAGCAGTGAATCGGGGTCTAGCTATGGCAATCAGCCCCAGCATTTT.

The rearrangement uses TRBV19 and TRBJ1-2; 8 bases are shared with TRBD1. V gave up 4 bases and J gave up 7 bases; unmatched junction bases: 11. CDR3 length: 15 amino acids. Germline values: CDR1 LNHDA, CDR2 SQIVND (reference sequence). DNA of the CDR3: TGTGCCAGTAGTACATTACTACGGACAGGGTCTGGCTACACCTTC. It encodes CASSTLLRTGSGYTF.

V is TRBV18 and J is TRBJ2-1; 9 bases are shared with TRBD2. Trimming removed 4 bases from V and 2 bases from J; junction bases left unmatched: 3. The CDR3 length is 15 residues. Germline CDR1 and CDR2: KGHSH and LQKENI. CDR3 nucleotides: TGTGCCAGCTCACTTCTAGCGGGACCCTACAATGAGCAGTTCTTC. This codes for CASSLLAGPYNEQFF.

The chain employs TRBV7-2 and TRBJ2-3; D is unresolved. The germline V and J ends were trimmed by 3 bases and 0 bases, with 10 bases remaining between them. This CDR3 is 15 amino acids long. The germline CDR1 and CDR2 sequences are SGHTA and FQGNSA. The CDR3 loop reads CASSFGQPSTDTQYF. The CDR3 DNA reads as TGTGCCAGCAGCTTCGGTCAACCTAGCACAGATACGCAGTATTTT.

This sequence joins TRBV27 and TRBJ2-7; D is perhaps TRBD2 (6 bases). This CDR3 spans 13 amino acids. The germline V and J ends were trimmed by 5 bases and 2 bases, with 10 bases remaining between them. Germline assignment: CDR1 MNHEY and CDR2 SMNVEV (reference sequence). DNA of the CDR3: TGTGCCAGCAGTAGGAGGGGAACCTACGAGCAGTACTTC. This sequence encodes CASSRRGTYEQYF.

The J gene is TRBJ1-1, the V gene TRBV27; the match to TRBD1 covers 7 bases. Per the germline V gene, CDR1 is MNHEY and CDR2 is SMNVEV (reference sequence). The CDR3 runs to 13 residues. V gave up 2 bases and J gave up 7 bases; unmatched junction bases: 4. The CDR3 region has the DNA TGTGCCAGCAGTTTAACGACAGGGAGTGAAGCTTTCTTT. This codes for CASSLTTGSEAFF.

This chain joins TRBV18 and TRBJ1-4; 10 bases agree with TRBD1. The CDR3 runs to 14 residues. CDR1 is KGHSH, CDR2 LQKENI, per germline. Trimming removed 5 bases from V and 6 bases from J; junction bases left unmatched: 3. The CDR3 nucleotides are TGTGCCAGCTCATATGGGACAGGGGATGAAAAACTGTTTTTT. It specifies CASSYGTGDEKLFF.

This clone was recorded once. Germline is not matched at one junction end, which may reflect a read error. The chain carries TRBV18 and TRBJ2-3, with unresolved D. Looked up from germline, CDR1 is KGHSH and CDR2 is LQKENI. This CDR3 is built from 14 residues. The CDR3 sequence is CASSPLESTDTQYF. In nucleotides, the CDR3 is TGTGCCAGCTCACCCCTAGAAAGCACGGATACGCAGTATTTT.

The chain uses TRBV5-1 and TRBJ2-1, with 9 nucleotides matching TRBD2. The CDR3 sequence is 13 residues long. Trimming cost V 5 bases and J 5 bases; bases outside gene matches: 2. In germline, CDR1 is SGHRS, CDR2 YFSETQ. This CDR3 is CASRASGNNEQFF. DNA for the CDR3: TGCGCCAGCAGAGCTAGCGGGAACAATGAGCAGTTCTTC.

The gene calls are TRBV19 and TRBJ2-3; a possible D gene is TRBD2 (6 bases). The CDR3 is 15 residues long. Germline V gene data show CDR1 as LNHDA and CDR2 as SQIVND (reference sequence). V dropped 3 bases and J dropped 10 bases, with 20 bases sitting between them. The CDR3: CASSMLERARGAQYF. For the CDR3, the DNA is TGTGCCAGTAGTATGCTGGAGCGGGCAAGGGGAGCGCAGTATTTT.

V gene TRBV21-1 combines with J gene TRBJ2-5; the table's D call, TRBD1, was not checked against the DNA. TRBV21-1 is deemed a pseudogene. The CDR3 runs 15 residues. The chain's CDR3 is CASSETRTGQETQYF. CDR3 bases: TGTGCCAGCAGCGAAACCCGGACAGGGCAAGAGACCCAGTACTTC.

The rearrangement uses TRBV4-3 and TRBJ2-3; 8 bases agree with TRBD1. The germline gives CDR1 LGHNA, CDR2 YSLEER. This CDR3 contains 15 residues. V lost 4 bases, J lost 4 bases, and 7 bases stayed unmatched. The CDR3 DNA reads TGCGCCAGCAGCCTCCGGGCAGGGGGCGCAGATACGCAGTATTTT. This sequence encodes CASSLRAGGADTQYF.

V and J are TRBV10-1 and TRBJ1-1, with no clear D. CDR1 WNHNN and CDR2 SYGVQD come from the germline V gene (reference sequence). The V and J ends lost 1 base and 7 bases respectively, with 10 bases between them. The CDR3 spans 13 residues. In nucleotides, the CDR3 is TGCGCCAGCAGTGAGTTCCGACGGAGTGAAGCTTTCTTT. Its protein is CASSEFRRSEAFF.

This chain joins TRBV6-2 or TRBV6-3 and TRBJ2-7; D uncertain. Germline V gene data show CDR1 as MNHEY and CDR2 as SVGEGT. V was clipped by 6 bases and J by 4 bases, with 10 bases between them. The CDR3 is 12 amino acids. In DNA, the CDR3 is TGTGCCAGCAGCCTAGTAGTGTACGAGCAGTACTTC. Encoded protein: CASSLVVYEQYF.

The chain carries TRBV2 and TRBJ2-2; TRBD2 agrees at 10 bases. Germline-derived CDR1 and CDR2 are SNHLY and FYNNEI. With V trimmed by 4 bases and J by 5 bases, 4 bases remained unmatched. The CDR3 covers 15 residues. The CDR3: CASSGTSGDTGELFF. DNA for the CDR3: TGTGCCAGCAGTGGGACTAGCGGAGATACCGGGGAGCTGTTTTTT.

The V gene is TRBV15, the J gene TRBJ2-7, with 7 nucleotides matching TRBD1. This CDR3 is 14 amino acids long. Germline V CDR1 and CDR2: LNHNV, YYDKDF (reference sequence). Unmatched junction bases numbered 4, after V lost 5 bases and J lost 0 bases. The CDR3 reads CATSGRDSSYEQYF. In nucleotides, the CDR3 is TGTGCCACCAGCGGCCGGGACAGCTCCTACGAGCAGTACTTC.

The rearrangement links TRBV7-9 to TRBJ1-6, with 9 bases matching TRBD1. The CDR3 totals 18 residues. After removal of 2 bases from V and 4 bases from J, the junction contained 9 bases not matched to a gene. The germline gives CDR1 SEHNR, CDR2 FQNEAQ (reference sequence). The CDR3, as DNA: TGTGCCAGCAGCTTAAACAGGGGGCCGCACTTATATAATTCACCCCTCCACTTT. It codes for CASSLNRGPHLYNSPLHF.

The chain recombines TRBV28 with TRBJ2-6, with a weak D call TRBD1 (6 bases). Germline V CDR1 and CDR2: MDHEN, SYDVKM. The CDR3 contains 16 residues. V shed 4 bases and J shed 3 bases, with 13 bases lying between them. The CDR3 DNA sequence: TGTGCCAGCAGTTCCCCCCAGGGGTATGGGGCCAACGTCCTGACTTTC. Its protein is CASSSPQGYGANVLTF.

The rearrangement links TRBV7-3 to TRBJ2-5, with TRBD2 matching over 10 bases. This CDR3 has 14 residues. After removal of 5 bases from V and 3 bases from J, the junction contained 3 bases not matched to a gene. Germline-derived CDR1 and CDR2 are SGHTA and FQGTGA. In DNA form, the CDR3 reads TGTGCCAGCAGCGCGAGCGGGAGGGAAGAGACCCAGTACTTC. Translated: CASSASGREETQYF.

CDR3 loop: CASSPRVGQASYEQYF. CDR3 nucleotide sequence: TGTGCCAGCAGTCCCCGAGTTGGACAAGCTTCCTACGAGCAGTACTTC. The gene calls are TRBV27 and TRBJ2-7, with a weak D call TRBD1 (5 bases). The CDR3 has 16 amino acids. V lost 5 bases and J lost 1, with 18 bases in between. The V gene's germline CDR1 is MNHEY and CDR2 SMNVEV (reference sequence).